The rows below give T cell receptor beta chains drawn from one sample of a study of blood T cell repertoires in COVID-19. Method: immunoSEQ multiplex PCR; TCRdb's copy keeps in-frame clones and lacks some. There are roughly 240,000 clones in the sample; roughly four fifths occur only once, and under 2% lies in the top ten. Material for sequencing was peripheral blood. The source of these receptors is a woman of 80 years or more with acute or convalescent COVID-19. The CDR3 runs from the conserved cysteine through the conserved F or W. Each record gives: D gene, CDR3 length, J gene, V gene, CDR3 protein. D genes are given only for firm matches.

TRBD1	15	TRBJ2-5	TRBV7-2	CASSFDRGGSETQYF
TRBD1	13	TRBJ1-5	TRBV5-6	CASSLDRDQPQHF
NA	12	TRBJ2-1	TRBV3-1/TRBV3-2	CASSQETEEQFF
NA	15	TRBJ1-3	TRBV3-1/TRBV3-2	CASSQMSLSGNTIYF
NA	12	TRBJ1-2	TRBV18	CASSPNRDGYTF
NA	15	TRBJ2-7	TRBV7-2	CASSLAATPTYEQYF
NA	15	TRBJ1-5	TRBV2	CASSGQQVSNQPQHF
NA	14	TRBJ2-1	TRBV2	CASRTYSGNTEQFF
TRBD1	16	TRBJ1-1	TRBV5-1	CASSAGTGGAGTEAFF
TRBD1	13	TRBJ1-2	TRBV18	CASQGQGNYGYTF
TRBD1	15	TRBJ2-5	TRBV5-1	CASSLGDRVQETQYF
TRBD2	19	TRBJ2-1	TRBV13	CASSLPQLSSGRTRNEQFF
NA	18	TRBJ2-5	TRBV6-2/TRBV6-3	CASSYTLGASARQETQYF
NA	15	TRBJ2-7	TRBV21-1	CASSSNRDNSYEQYF
TRBD1	16	TRBJ2-7	TRBV15	CATSREAPGQHYEQYF
NA	13	TRBJ1-2	TRBV6-1	CASSEYRELPGSF
NA	13	TRBJ2-5	TRBV18	CASKHPTGETQYF
TRBD2	16	TRBJ2-1	TRBV19	CASSPTTSGVFNEQFF
NA	12	TRBJ1-1	TRBV10-2	CASSDRYTEAFF
TRBD1	16	TRBJ1-6	TRBV15	CATGQGARSYNSPLHF